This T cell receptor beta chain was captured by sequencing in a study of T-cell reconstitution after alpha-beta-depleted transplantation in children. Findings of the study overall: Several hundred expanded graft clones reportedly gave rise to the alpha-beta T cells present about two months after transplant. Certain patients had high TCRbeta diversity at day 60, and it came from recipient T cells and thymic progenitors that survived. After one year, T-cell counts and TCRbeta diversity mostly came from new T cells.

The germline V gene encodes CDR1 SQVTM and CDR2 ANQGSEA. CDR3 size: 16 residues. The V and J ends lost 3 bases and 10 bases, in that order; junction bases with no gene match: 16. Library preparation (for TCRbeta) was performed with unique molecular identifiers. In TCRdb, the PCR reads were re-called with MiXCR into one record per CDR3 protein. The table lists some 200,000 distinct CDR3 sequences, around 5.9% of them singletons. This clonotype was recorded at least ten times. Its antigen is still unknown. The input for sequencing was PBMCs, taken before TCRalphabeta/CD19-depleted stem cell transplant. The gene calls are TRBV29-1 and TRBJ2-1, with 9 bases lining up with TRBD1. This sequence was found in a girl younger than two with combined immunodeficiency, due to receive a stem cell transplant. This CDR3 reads CSVDRTNRGLGEEQFF. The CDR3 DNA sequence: TGCAGCGTTGATCGGACGAACAGGGGGCTTGGGGAAGAGCAGTTCTTC.